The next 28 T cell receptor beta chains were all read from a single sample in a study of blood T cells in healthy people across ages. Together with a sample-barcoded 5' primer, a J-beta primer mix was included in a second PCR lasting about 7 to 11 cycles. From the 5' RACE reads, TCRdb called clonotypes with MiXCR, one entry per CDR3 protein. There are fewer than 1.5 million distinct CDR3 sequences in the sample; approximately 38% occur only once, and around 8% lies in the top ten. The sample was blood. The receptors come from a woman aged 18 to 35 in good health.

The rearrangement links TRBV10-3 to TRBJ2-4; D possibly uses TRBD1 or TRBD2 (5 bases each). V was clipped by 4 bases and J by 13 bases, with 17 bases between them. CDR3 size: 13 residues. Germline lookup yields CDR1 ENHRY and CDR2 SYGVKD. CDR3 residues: CAISGDPDNEQYF. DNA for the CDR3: TGTGCCATCAGTGGGGACCCCGACAATGAGCAGTACTTC.

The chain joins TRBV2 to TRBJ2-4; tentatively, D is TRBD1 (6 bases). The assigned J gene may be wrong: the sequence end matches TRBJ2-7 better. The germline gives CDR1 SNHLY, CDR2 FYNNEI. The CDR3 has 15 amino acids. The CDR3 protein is CASSEGGQGISEQYF. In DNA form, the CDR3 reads TGTGCCAGCAGTGAGGGTGGGCAGGGGATTAGCGAGCAGTACTTC.

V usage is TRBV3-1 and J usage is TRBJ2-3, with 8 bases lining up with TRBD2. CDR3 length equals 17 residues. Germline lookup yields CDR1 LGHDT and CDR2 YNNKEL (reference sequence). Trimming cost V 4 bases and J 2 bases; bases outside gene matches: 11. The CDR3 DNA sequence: TGTGCCAGCAGCCCCGATAGCGGGAATGGGGCCACAGATACGCAGTATTTT. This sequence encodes CASSPDSGNGATDTQYF.

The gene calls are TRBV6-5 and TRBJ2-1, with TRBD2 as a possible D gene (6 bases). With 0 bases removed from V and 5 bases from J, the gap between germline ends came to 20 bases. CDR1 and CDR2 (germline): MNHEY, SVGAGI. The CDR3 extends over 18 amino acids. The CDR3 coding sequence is TGTGCCAGCAGTTACTCGAACACGGCGGGACGAAGGAACAATGAGCAGTTCTTC. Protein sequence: CASSYSNTAGRRNNEQFF.

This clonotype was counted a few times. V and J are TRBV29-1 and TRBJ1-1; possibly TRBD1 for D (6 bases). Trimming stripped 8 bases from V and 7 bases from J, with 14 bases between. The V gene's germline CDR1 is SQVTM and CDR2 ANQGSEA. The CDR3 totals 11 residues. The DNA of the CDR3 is TGCAGCTTTCACGGGGGCGGTGAAGCTTTCTTT. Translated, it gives CSFHGGGEAFF. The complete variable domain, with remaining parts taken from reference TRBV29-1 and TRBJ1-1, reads SAVISQKPSRDICQRGTSLTIQCQVDSQVTMMFWYRQQPGQSLTLIATANQGSEATYESGFVIDKFPISRPNLTFSTLTVSNMSPEDSSIYLCSFHGGGEAFFGQGTRLTVV.

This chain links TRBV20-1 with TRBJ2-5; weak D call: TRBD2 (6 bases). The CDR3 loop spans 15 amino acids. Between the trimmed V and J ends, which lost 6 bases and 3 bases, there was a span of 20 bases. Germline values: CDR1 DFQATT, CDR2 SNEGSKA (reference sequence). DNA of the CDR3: TGCAGTGCCCGGATGGAGGGACGGGGGAAAGAGACCCAGTACTTC. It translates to CSARMEGRGKETQYF.

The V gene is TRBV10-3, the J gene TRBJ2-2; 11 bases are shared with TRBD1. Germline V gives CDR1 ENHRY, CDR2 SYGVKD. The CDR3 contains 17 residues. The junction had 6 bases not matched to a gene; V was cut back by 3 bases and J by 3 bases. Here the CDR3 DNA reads TGTGCCATCAGTGACCTTGGGACAGGGGGGCACACCGGGGAGCTGTTTTTT. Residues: CAISDLGTGGHTGELFF.

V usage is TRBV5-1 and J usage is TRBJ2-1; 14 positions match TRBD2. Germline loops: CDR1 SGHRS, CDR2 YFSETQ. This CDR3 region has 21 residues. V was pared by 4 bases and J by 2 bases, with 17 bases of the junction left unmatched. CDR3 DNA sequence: TGCGCCAGCAGCCTCCTCGGTTGGGGACTAGCGGGAGAGGGGGCCTACAATGAGCAGTTCTTC. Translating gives CASSLLGWGLAGEGAYNEQFF.

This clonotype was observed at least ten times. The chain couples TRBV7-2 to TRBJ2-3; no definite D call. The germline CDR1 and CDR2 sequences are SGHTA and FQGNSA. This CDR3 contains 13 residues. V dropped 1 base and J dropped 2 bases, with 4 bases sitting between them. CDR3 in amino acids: CASSLGYTDTQYF. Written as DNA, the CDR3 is TGTGCCAGCAGCTTAGGGTACACAGATACGCAGTATTTT.

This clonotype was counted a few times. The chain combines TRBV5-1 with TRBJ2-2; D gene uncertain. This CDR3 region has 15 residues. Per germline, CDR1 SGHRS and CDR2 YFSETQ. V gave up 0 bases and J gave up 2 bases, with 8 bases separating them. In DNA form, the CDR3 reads TGCGCCAGCAGCTTGGCCTCGGTCAACACCGGGGAGCTGTTTTTT. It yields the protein CASSLASVNTGELFF. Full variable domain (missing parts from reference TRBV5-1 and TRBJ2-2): KAGVTQTPRYLIKTRGQQVTLSCSPISGHRSVSWYQQTPGQGLQFLFEYFSETQRNKGNFPGRFSGRQFSNSRSEMNVSTLELGDSALYLCASSLASVNTGELFFGEGSRLTVL.

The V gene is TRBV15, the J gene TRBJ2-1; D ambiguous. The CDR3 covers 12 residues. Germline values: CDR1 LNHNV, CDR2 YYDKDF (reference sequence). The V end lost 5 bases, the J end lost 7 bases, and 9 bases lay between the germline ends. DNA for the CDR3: TGTGCCACCAGCCTAGGCCATAATGAGCAGTTCTTC. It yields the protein CATSLGHNEQFF.

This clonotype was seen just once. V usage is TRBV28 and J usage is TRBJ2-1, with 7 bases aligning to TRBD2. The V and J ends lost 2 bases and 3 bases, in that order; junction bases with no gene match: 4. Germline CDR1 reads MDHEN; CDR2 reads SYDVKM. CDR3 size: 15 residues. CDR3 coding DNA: TGTGCCAGCAGTTTAGTGGAGCGGGACTACAATGAGCAGTTCTTC. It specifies CASSLVERDYNEQFF. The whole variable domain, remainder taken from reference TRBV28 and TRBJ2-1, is DVKVTQSSRYLVKRTGEKVFLECVQDMDHENMFWYRQDPGLGLRLIYFSYDVKMKEKGDIPEGYSVSREKKERFSLILESASTNQTSMYLCASSLVERDYNEQFFGPGTRLTVL.

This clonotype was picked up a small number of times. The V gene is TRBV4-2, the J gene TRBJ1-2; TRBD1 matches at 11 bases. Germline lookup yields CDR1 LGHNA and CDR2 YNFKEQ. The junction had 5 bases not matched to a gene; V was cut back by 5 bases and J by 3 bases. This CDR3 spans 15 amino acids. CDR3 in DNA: TGTGCCAGCAGCGACCGGGACAGGGGGGACTATGGCTACACCTTC. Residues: CASSDRDRGDYGYTF.

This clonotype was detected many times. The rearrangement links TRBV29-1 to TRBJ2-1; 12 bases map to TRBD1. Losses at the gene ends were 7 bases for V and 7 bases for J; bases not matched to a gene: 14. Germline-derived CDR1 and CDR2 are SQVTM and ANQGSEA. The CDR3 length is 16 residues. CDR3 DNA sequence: TGCAGCGGGGGACAGGGGGCGCGGATAGGTGTGAATGAGCAGTTCTTC. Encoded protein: CSGGQGARIGVNEQFF.

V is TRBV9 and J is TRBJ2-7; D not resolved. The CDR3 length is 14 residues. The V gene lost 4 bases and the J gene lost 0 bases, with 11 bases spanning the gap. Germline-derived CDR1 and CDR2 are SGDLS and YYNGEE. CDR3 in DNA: TGTGCCAGCAGCCACCGGGCCTTCTCCTACGAGCAGTACTTC. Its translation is CASSHRAFSYEQYF.

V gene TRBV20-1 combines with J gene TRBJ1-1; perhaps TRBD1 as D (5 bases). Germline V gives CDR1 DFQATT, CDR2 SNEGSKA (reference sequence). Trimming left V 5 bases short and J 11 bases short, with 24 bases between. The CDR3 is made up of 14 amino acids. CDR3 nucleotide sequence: TGCAGTGCTGCCAGAATCGGGGGAAGGGCTTGGGCTTTCTTT. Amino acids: CSAARIGGRAWAFF.

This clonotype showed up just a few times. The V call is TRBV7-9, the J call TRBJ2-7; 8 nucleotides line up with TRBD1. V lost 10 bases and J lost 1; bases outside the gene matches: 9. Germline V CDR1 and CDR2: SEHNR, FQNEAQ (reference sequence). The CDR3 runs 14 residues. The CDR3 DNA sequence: TGTGCCACCGCTGATGGACAGGGATCCTACGAGCAGTACTTC. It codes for CATADGQGSYEQYF.

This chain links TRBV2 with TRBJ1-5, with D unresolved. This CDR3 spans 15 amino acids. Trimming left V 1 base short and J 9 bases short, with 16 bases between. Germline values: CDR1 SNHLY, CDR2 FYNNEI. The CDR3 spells CASSEVRTTLGPQHF. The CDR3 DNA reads TGTGCCAGCAGTGAAGTTCGGACCACCCTAGGGCCCCAGCATTTT. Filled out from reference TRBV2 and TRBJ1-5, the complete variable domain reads EPEVTQTPSHQVTQMGQEVILRCVPISNHLYFYWYRQILGQKVEFLVSFYNNEISEKSEIFDDQFSVERPDGSNFTLKIRSTKLEDSAMYFCASSEVRTTLGPQHFGDGTRLSIL.

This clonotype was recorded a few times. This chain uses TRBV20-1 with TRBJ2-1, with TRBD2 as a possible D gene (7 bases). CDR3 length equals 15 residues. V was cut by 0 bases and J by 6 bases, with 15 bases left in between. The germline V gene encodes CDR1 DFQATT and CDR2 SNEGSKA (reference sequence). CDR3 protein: CSARDPRGGTNEQFF. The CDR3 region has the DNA TGCAGTGCTAGAGATCCCCGCGGGGGCACCAATGAGCAGTTCTTC.

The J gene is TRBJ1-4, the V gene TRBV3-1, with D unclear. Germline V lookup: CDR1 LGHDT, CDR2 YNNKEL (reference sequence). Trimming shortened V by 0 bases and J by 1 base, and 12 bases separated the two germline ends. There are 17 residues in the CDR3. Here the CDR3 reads CASSQDLGGRTNEKLFF. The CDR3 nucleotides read TGTGCCAGCAGCCAAGATTTAGGTGGGCGAACTAATGAAAAACTGTTTTTT.

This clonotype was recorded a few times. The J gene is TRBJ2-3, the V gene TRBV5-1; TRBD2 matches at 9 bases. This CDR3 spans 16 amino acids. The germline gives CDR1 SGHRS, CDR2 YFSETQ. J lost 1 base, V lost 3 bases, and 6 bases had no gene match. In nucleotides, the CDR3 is TGCGCCAGCAGCTCCCCAGTAGCGGGAGGCACAGATACGCAGTATTTT. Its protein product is CASSSPVAGGTDTQYF.

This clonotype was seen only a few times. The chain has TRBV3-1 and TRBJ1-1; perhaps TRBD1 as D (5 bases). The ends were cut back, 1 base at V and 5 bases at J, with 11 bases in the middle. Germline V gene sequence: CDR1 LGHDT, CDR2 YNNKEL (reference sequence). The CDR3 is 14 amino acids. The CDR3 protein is CASSQGREKTEAFF. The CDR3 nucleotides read TGTGCCAGCAGCCAAGGCAGGGAGAAGACTGAAGCTTTCTTT.

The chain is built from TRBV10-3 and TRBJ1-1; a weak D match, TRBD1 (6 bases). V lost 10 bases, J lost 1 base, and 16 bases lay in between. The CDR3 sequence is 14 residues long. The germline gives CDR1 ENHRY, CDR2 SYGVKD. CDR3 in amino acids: CATTGKERNTEAFF. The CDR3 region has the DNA TGTGCCACTACAGGGAAAGAGAGGAACACTGAAGCTTTCTTT.

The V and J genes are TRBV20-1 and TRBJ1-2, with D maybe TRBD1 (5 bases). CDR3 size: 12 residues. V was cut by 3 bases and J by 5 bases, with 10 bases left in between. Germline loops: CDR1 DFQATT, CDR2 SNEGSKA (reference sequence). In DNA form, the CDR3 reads TGCAGTGCTAGCGAGCAGGGTTATGGCTACACCTTC. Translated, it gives CSASEQGYGYTF.

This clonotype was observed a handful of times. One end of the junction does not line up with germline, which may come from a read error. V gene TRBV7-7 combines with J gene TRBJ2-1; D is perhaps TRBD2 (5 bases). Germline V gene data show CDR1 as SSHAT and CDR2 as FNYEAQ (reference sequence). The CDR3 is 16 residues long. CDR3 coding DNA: TGTGCTAGCAGCCACAACCCCACGGGAATATACAATGAGCAGTTCTTC. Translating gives CASSHNPTGIYNEQFF.

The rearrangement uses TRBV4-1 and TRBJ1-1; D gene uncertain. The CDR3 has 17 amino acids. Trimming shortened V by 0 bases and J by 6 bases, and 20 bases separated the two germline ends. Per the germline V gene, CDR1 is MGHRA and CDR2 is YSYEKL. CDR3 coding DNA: TGCGCCAGCAGCCAAGATCGGGTAACTATACGAAGACCTGAAGCTTTCTTT. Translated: CASSQDRVTIRRPEAFF.

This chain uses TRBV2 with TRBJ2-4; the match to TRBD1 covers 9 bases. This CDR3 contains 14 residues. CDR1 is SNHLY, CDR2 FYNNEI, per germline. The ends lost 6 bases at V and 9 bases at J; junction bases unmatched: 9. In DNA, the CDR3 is TGTGCCAGCAGCACGGACAGGGGAGGGGTCATTCAGTACTTC. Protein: CASSTDRGGVIQYF.

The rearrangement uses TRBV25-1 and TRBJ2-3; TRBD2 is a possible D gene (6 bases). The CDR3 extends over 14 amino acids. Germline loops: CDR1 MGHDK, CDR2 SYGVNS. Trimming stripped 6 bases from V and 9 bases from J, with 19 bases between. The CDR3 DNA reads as TGTGCCAGCAGCGGAAGGAGGGAAGACGGAACGCAGTATTTT. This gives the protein CASSGRREDGTQYF.